These 10 T cell receptor beta chains came from one sample sequenced in a study of cytomegalovirus exposure and HLA in healthy donors listed by TCRdb under 2017. The receptor library was made with the immunoSEQ multiplex PCR assay. For the multiplex PCR, a mixture combining 60 forward primers for TCR Vbeta segments and 13 reverse primers for TCR Jbeta segments was used. TCRdb took over this immuneACCESS table, retaining in-frame rearrangements with V and J assigned. Such tables are incomplete; in checked studies, under half of the missing clones stem from an unresolved V gene, and the remainder is unexplained. The sample table contains some 180,000 clones; only one count was recorded for over 60% of them. Around 1.5% of the sample goes to the ten largest clones. Sequenced material: PBMCs. All receptors derive from a young man in good health and CMV-seronegative.

There are a few counts of this clone. The chain joins TRBV2 to TRBJ1-4; the D is unclear. Per germline, CDR1 SNHLY and CDR2 FYNNEI. V was trimmed by 3 bases and J by 7 bases, leaving 9 bases between them. The CDR3 has 13 amino acids. DNA of the CDR3: TGTGCCAGCAGTGAGAGGTTGAGTGAAAAACTGTTTTTT. Amino acid sequence: CASSERLSEKLFF.

CDR3 residues: CASSLSRDRAYEQYF. The CDR3 DNA reads as TGTGCCAGCAGTTTAAGTAGGGACAGGGCGTACGAGCAGTACTTC. This rearrangement joins TRBV6-1 to TRBJ2-7; TRBD1 aligns across 9 bases. This CDR3 has 15 amino acids. From germline, CDR1 is MNHNS and CDR2 SASEGT. V lost 5 bases and J lost 4; bases outside the gene matches: 9.

The chain combines TRBV30 with TRBJ1-1; D is uncertain. Looked up from germline, CDR1 is GTSNPN and CDR2 is SVGIG (reference sequence). Trimming removed 5 bases from V and 5 bases from J, with 12 bases in between. The CDR3 covers 12 residues. The CDR3 sequence is CAWGMAGTEAFF. CDR3 in DNA: TGTGCCTGGGGGATGGCGGGAACTGAAGCTTTCTTT.

The chain employs TRBV19 and TRBJ1-1; D is unclear. The germline CDR1 and CDR2 sequences are LNHDA and SQIVND (reference sequence). V dropped 2 bases and J dropped 4 bases, with 8 bases sitting between them. The CDR3 extends over 13 amino acids. CDR3 nucleotides: TGTGCCAGTAGTATAAGGGCGGGCACTGAAGCTTTCTTT. Amino acid sequence: CASSIRAGTEAFF.

V gene TRBV9 combines with J gene TRBJ2-7; 8 nucleotides line up with TRBD1. The CDR3 consists of 16 residues. After removal of 4 bases from V and 3 bases from J, the junction contained 12 bases not matched to a gene. Germline-derived CDR1 and CDR2 are SGDLS and YYNGEE. The CDR3: CASSHSEDRAVYEQYF. In DNA, the CDR3 is TGTGCCAGCAGCCACTCAGAGGACAGGGCAGTCTACGAGCAGTACTTC.

The chain combines TRBV6-5 with TRBJ1-3; D is unresolved. The CDR3 totals 13 residues. CDR1 MNHEY and CDR2 SVGAGI come from the germline V gene. Trimming removed 6 bases from V and 0 bases from J, with 6 bases in between. In nucleotides, the CDR3 is TGTGCCAGCAGACGGGACTCTGGAAACACCATATATTTT. It specifies CASRRDSGNTIYF.

V is TRBV6-5 and J is TRBJ2-3; maybe TRBD2 (6 bases). Per germline, CDR1 MNHEY and CDR2 SVGAGI. The V gene lost 6 bases and the J gene lost 10 bases, with 20 bases spanning the gap. The CDR3 covers 14 residues. CDR3 sequence: CASRGRGSGGAQYF. CDR3 sequence (DNA): TGTGCCAGCAGGGGACGGGGCTCCGGGGGTGCGCAGTATTTT.

This clone appeared a few times. The genes are TRBV6-4 and TRBJ1-5, with a possible D match to TRBD1 (5 bases). V lost 4 bases, J lost 9 bases, and 16 bases lay in between. The CDR3 totals 14 residues. Per the germline V gene, CDR1 is MRHNA and CDR2 is SNTAGT. The CDR3 bases are TGTGCCAGCAGTGGGGGGGACTTCGTAGGGCCCCAGCATTTT. Encoded protein: CASSGGDFVGPQHF.

The chain carries TRBV27 and TRBJ1-2; 12 nucleotides match TRBD1. Germline trimming cut 5 bases from V and 5 bases from J; bases unmatched to any gene: 18. CDR1 and CDR2 (germline): MNHEY, SMNVEV (reference sequence). This CDR3 contains 19 residues. In DNA, the CDR3 is TGTGCCAGCAGTCCCCGGGACAGGGGGCGGCACCAGTGGGGGTATGGCTACACCTTC. Amino acid sequence: CASSPRDRGRHQWGYGYTF.

The chain couples TRBV18 to TRBJ1-5, with D perhaps TRBD1 (5 bases). From germline, CDR1 is KGHSH and CDR2 LQKENI. The CDR3 has 14 amino acids. V shed 6 bases and J shed 6 bases, with 15 bases lying between them. This CDR3 reads CASSRWGVGQPQHF. The CDR3 DNA is TGTGCCAGCTCCAGATGGGGGGTAGGTCAGCCCCAGCATTTT.